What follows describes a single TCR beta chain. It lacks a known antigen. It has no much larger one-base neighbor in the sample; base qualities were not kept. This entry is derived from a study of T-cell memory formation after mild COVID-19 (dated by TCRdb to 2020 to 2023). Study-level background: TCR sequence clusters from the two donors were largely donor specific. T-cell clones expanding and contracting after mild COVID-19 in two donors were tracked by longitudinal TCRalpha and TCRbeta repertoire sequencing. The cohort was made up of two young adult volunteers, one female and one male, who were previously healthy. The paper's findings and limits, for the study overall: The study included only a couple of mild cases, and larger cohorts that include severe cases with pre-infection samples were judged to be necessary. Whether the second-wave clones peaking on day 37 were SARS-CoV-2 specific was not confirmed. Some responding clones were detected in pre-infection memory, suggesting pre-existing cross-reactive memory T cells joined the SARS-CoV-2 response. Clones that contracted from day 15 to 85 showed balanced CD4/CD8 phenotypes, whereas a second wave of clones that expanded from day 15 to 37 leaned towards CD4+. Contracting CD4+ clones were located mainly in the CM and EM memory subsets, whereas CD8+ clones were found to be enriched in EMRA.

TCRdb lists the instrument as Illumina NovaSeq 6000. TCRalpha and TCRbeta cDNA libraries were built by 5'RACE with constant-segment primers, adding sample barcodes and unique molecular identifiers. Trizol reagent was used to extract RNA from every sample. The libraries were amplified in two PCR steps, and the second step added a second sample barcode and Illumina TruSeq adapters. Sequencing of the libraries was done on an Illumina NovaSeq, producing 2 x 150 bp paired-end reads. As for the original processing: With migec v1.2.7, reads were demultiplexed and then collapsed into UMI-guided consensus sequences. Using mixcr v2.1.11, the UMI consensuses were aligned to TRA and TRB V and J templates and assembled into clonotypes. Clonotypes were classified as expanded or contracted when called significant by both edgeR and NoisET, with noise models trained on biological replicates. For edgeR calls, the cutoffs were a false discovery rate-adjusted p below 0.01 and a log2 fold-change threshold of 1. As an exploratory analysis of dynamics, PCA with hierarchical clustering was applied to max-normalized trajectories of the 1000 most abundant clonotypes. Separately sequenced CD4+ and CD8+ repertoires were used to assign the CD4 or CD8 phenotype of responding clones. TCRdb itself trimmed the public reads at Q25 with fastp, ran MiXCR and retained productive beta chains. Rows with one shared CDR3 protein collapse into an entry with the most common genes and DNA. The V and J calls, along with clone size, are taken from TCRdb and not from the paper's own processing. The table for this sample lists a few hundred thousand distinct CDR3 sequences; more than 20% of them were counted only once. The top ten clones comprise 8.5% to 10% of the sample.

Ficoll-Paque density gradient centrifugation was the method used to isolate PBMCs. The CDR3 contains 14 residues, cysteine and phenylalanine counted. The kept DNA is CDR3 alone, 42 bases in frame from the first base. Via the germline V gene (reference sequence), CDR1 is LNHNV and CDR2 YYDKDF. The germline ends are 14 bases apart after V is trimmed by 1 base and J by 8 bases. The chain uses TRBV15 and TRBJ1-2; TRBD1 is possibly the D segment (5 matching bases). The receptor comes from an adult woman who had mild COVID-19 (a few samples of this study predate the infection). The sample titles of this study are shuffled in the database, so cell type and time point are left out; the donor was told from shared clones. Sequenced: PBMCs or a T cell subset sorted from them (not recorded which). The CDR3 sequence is CATSRGPGNLGYTF. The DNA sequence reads TGTGCCACCAGCAGAGGTCCAGGGAATCTAGGCTACACCTTC.